One T cell receptor beta chain is described in this entry. Its target is unknown. The source of the sample is a study of CD8+ T cells in alopecia areata. The study's findings and limits: Possibly because of HLA-related factors, TCR sharing was less clear across patients than in mice.

PBMCs, the starting material, were the source of sorted CD4+ and CD8+ T cells. The V segment lost 2 bases and the J segment 5 bases; nucleotides outside the gene matches: 8. The CDR3 loop spans 17 amino acids. Germline values: CDR1 MDHEN, CDR2 SYDVKM. RNA extraction and reverse transcription yielded cDNA as sequencing template. Method: immunoSEQ multiplex PCR; TCRdb's copy keeps in-frame clones and lacks some. The table lists 80,000 to 100,000 clones, 40% to 55% of them singletons, with roughly 0.79% in the top ten. This TCR derives from a human donor with alopecia areata. This sequence joins TRBV28 and TRBJ2-2; 10 bases line up with TRBD2. Sequenced input: CD4+ T cells sorted from blood. In nucleotides, the CDR3 is TGTGCCAGCAGTTTACTTCCAGCGGGAGGGTCTACCGGGGAGCTGTTTTTT. This translates into CASSLLPAGGSTGELFF. The variable domain in full, with the rest retrieved from reference TRBV28 and TRBJ2-2, is DVKVTQSSRYLVKRTGEKVFLECVQDMDHENMFWYRQDPGLGLRLIYFSYDVKMKEKGDIPEGYSVSREKKERFSLILESASTNQTSMYLCASSLLPAGGSTGELFFGEGSRLTVL.